The TCR beta chain described here comes from a study of blood T cell repertoires in COVID-19. Study details: Whether acute or convalescent, the COVID-19 samples came from the United States, Italy and Spain.

The CDR3 totals 14 residues. V shed 6 bases and J 6 bases; nucleotides not matched to a gene: 8. Germline assignment: CDR1 SGHKS and CDR2 YYEKEE (reference sequence). Generated by immunoSEQ multiplex PCR, the TCRdb table keeps only in-frame clones and is missing some. Of just over 95,000 clones detected, over 80% appear once; the ten largest clones hold about 20%. The source is a man older than 75 with acute or convalescent COVID-19. The rearrangement joins TRBV5-5 to TRBJ2-5; TRBD2 matches at 10 bases. Sequenced material: peripheral blood. The CDR3 reads CASTAGTSVQTQYF. The CDR3 bases are TGTGCCAGCACCGCCGGGACTAGCGTCCAGACCCAGTACTTC.